This TCR beta chain was recorded in a study of human T cells and chemical hapten exposure. Study-level background: Each week of the roughly 24-week study, patients had diphenylcyclopropenone applied to the scalp.

Many counts were recorded for this clonotype. What it binds is unknown. The study, taken as a whole, reports: Healthy people's immune response may differ from that of the donors, who had alopecia.

V was shortened by 0 bases and J by 1 base, with 10 bases between the two germline ends. The CDR3 has 17 amino acids. CDR1 and CDR2 from the germline V gene are SEHNR and FQNEAQ (reference sequence). The time point denotes: pre-sensitization, week 0. The sample's treatment: therapeutic diphenylcyclopropenone sensitization with weekly scalp DPC. Separate cDNA molecules received unique molecular identifiers, which the library attached to them. TCRdb re-called the RACE reads through MiXCR, storing one row per CDR3 protein. Of approximately 400,000 distinct CDR3 sequences listed, 4.5% to 5.5% are singletons.

The chain links TRBV7-9 to TRBJ2-6; D gene uncertain. The starting material was whole blood, obtained in connection with sensitization to the hapten diphenylcyclopropenone (DPC). The TCR originated in a woman in her forties or fifties with alopecia areata. Some clones in this sample may be carry-over from other donors' samples. CDR3 DNA: TGTGCCAGCAGCTTAGCGGGAATCAGGTCTGGGGCCAACGTCCTGACTTTC. Its translation: CASSLAGIRSGANVLTF.